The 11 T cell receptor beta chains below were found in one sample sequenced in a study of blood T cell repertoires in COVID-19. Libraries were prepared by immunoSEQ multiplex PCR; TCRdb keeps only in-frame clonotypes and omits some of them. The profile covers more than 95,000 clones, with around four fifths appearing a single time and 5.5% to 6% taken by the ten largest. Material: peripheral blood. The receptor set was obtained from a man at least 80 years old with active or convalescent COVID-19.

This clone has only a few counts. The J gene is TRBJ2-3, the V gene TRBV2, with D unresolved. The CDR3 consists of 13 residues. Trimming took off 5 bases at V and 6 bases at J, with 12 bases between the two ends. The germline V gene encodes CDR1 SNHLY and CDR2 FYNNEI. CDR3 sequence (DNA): TGTGCCAGCAGTAGCCAATCGAGGGATACGCAGTATTTT. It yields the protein CASSSQSRDTQYF.

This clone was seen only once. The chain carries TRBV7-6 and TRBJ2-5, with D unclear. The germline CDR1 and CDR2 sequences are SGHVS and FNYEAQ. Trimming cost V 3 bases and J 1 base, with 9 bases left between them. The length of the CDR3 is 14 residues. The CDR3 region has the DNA TGTGCCAGCAGCTTGCTGGCTGCCCAAGAGACCCAGTACTTC. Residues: CASSLLAAQETQYF. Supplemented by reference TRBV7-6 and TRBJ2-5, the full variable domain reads GAGVSQSPRYKVTKRGQDVALRCDPISGHVSLYWYRQALGQGPEFLTYFNYEAQQDKSGLPNDRFSAERPEGSISTLTIQRTEQRDSAMYRCASSLLAAQETQYFGPGTRLLVL.

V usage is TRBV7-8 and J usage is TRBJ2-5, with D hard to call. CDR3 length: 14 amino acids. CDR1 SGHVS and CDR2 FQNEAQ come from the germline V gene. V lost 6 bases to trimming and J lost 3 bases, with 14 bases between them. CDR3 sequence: CASRLPSSKETQYF. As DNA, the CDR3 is TGTGCCAGCAGGCTTCCCTCGAGTAAAGAGACCCAGTACTTC.

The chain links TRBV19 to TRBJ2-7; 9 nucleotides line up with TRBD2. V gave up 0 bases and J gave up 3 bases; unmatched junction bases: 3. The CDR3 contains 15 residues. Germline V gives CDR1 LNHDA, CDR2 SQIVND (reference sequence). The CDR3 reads CASSIDLAGHYEQYF. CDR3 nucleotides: TGTGCCAGTAGTATAGACCTAGCGGGGCACTACGAGCAGTACTTC.

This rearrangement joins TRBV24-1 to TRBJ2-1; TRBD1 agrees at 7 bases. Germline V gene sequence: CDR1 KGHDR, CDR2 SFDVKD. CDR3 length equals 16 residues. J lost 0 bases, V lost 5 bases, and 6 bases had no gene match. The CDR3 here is CATSASQGSSYNEQFF. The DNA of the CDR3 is TGTGCCACCAGTGCCTCACAGGGGAGCTCCTACAATGAGCAGTTCTTC.

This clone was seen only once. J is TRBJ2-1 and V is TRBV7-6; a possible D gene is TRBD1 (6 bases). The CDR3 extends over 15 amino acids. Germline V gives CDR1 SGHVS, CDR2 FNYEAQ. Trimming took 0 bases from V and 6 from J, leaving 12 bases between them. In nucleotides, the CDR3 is TGTGCCAGCAGCTTAGCGGGACACTGGGCCAATGAGCAGTTCTTC. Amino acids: CASSLAGHWANEQFF.

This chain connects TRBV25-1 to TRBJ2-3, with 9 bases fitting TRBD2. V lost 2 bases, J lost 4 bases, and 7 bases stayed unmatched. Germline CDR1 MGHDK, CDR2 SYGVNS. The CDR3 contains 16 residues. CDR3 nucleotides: TGTGCCAGCAGTGAACCCCTAGCGGGGTTCGCAGATACGCAGTATTTT. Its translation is CASSEPLAGFADTQYF. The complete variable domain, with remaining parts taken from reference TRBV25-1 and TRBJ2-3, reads EADIYQTPRYLVIGTGKKITLECSQTMGHDKMYWYQQDPGMELHLIHYSYGVNSTEKGDLSSESTVSRIRTEHFPLTLESARPSHTSQYLCASSEPLAGFADTQYFGPGTRLTVL.

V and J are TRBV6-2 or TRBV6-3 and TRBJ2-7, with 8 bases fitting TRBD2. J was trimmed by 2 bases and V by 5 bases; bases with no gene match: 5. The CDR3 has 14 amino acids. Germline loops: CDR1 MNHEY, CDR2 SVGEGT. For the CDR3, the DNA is TGTGCCAGCAGTCCCCCGGGACTAGCCTACGAGCAGTACTTC. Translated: CASSPPGLAYEQYF.

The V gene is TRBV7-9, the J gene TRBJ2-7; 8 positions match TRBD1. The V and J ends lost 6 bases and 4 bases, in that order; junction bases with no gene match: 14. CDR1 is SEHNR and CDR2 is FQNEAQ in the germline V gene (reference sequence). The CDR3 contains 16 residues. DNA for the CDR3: TGTGCCAGCAGACTCGGCATTCCAGGGGGCGGTTACGAGCAGTACTTC. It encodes CASRLGIPGGGYEQYF.

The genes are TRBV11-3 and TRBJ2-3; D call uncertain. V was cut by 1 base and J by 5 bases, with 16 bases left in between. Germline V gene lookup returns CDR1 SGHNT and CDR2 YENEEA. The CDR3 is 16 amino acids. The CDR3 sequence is CASSLGLGAGVDTQYF. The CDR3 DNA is TGTGCCAGCAGCTTAGGGTTGGGTGCAGGCGTAGATACGCAGTATTTT.

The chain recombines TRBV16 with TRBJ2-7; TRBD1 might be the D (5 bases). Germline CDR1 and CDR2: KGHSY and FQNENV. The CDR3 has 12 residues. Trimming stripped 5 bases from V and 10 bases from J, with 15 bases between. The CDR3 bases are TGTGCCAGCAGCGTCGACAGACGCGACCAGTACTTC. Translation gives CASSVDRRDQYF.